These 5 T cell receptor beta chains were sequenced from one sample in a study of radiotherapy plus CTLA-4 blockade in lung cancer. Assay used: immunoSEQ multiplex PCR; TCRdb lists only in-frame clones, some missing. The data show about 62,000 clones, roughly four fifths seen once. The source was peripheral blood, collected from a patient treated with radiotherapy plus ipilimumab. These receptor sequences come from a human donor with non-small cell lung cancer who had a complete response to radiotherapy plus ipilimumab.

This chain connects TRBV6-5 to TRBJ1-6; TRBD1 agrees at 9 bases. The J segment lost 7 bases and the V segment lost 5 bases, leaving 3 bases of the junction unmatched. The CDR3 totals 14 residues. In germline, CDR1 is MNHEY, CDR2 SVGAGI. The CDR3 region has the DNA TGTGCCAGCAGTGGGACAGGGAAAAATTCACCCCTCCACTTT. Its protein is CASSGTGKNSPLHF.

V is TRBV5-1 and J is TRBJ2-7; TRBD2 agrees at 10 bases. The CDR3 loop spans 15 amino acids. The trim removed 2 bases at V and 5 bases at J, leaving 7 bases unmatched. Germline V CDR1 and CDR2: SGHRS, YFSETQ. CDR3 sequence reads: CASSFGSGRSHEQYF. The CDR3 DNA follows: TGCGCCAGCAGCTTCGGTAGCGGGAGGTCCCACGAGCAGTACTTC. The variable domain in full, with the rest retrieved from reference TRBV5-1 and TRBJ2-7, is KAGVTQTPRYLIKTRGQQVTLSCSPISGHRSVSWYQQTPGQGLQFLFEYFSETQRNKGNFPGRFSGRQFSNSRSEMNVSTLELGDSALYLCASSFGSGRSHEQYFGPGTRLTVT.

A few counts support this clone. The CDR3 region has the DNA TGTGCCAGCAGCTTTCCAGGAAACGAGCAGTACTTC. It specifies CASSFPGNEQYF. This rearrangement joins TRBV5-6 to TRBJ2-7; D is undetermined. Germline CDR1 is SGHDT and CDR2 is YYEEEE. This CDR3 comprises 12 residues. The V and J ends lost 2 bases and 5 bases respectively, with 8 bases between them.

The genes are TRBV10-3 and TRBJ2-1; 7 bases map to TRBD2. V shed 6 bases and J 3 bases; nucleotides not matched to a gene: 5. Looked up from germline, CDR1 is ENHRY and CDR2 is SYGVKD. CDR3 length: 14 amino acids. As DNA, the CDR3 is TGTGCCATCAGGGGCGGCGGGAGCTACAATGAGCAGTTCTTC. This sequence encodes CAIRGGGSYNEQFF.

Turning to this clone: One end of the junction varies from germline; a read error may be responsible. The rearrangement uses TRBV7-7 and TRBJ2-7; the D gene is possibly TRBD2 (6 bases). CDR1 is SSHAT, CDR2 FNYEAQ, per germline (reference sequence). The CDR3 has 13 residues. This CDR3 is CASSRDSNYEQYF. DNA of the CDR3: TGTGCTAGCAGCCGGGACTCAAATTACGAGCAGTACTTC.